Listed below are T cell receptor beta chains from one sample, sequenced in a study of CD8 T cells in Susac syndrome. MiXCR, applied by TCRdb to the immunoSEQ multiplex PCR reads, yields one record per CDR3 protein. The repertoire holds more than 200,000 distinct CDR3 sequences, with about 94% as singletons. The sample consisted of CD4+ T cells from PBMCs. These receptors were taken from a human donor with Susac syndrome. The CDR3 runs from the conserved cysteine through the conserved F or W. Fields, in order: J gene, V gene, D gene, clone size, CDR3 DNA, CDR3 protein. A D gene is named only where the DNA matches it firmly. The size entry is marked missing in some rows and otherwise reads once, few, many or a size class.

>TRBJ1-1|TRBV4-3|-|-
TGCGCCAGCAGCCAAGACGCGCCGGAAAACACTGAAGCTTTCTTT
CASSQDAPENTEAFF
>TRBJ1-5|TRBV20-1|TRBD1|-
TGCAGTGCTGATAAGGGGGCGGGTCAGCCCCAGCATTTT
CSADKGAGQPQHF
>TRBJ1-4|TRBV4-3|-|-
TGCGCCAGCAACCGACCGTCTGCGGGGGAAAAACTGTTTTTT
CASNRPSAGEKLFF
>TRBJ1-1|TRBV5-4|-|-
TGTGCCAGCAGCTTGGAGGGACCTAGGGGCACTGAAGCTTTCTTT
CASSLEGPRGTEAFF
>TRBJ1-1|TRBV30|-|-
TGTGCCTGGAGTGTAGGAATACTGGGTCCTGAAGCTTTCTTT
CAWSVGILGPEAFF
>TRBJ2-1|TRBV4-3|-|few
TGCGCCAGCAGCCAAGATAGGGCAGGTGAGCAGTTCTTC
CASSQDRAGEQFF
>TRBJ2-2|TRBV9|-|-
TGTGCCAGCAGCGTAGGCGGGGCTCACACCGGGGAGCTGTTTTTT
CASSVGGAHTGELFF
>TRBJ1-5|TRBV28|-|-
TGTGCCAGCAGTTCCAACCGAGGGGGGGCCCAGCCCCAGCATTTT
CASSSNRGGAQPQHF
>TRBJ1-1|TRBV5-1|-|-
TGCGCCAGCAGCTCCGACGGTATGAACACTGAAGCTTTCTTT
CASSSDGMNTEAFF
>TRBJ1-1|TRBV30|-|-
TGTGCCTGGAGAAAGGGGTTCGCCACTGAAGCTTTCTTT
CAWRKGFATEAFF
>TRBJ2-1|TRBV18|TRBD1|-
TGTGCCAGCTCCCGGACAGGGGAACCACGAGGGAATGAGCAGTTCTTC
CASSRTGEPRGNEQFF
>TRBJ2-5|TRBV6-2/TRBV6-3|TRBD1|-
TGTGCCAGCAGTTACTCCGGGACAGGGAGGAAGACCCAGTACTTC
CASSYSGTGRKTQYF
>TRBJ2-1|TRBV5-1|-|-
TGCGCCAGCGCCGGAAGCGGGTCCACCTACAATGAGCAGTTCTTC
CASAGSGSTYNEQFF
>TRBJ1-2|TRBV10-3|-|-
TGTGCCATCAGTGAGCAAGACAGAGAAGGCGGCTACACCTTC
CAISEQDREGGYTF
>TRBJ1-1|TRBV27|TRBD1|-
TGTGCCAGCAGTCATGGACAGGGGGCGAGTACTGAAGCTTTCTTT
CASSHGQGASTEAFF
>TRBJ1-4|TRBV30|-|-
TGTGCCTGGAGAACCACCCCCCTGGGCAGGGTTAATGAAAAACTGTTTTTT
CAWRTTPLGRVNEKLFF
>TRBJ2-3|TRBV6-6|-|-
TGTGCCAGCAAGCAGAGAGGGGGGCCAACAGATACGCAGTATTTT
CASKQRGGPTDTQYF
>TRBJ2-2|TRBV11-1|-|-
TGTGCCAGCAGCCCCAGGGACACCAACACCGGGGAGCTGTTTTTT
CASSPRDTNTGELFF
>TRBJ2-5|TRBV7-9|TRBD2|-
TGTGCCAGCAGCTTTGGTAGCGGGCCTCAAGAGACCCAGTACTTC
CASSFGSGPQETQYF
>TRBJ1-2|TRBV19|-|-
TGTGCCAGTAGTATGGACAGTCATTATGGCTACACCTTC
CASSMDSHYGYTF
>TRBJ1-2|TRBV3-1|-|-
TGTGCCAGCAGCCAAGATGGGGCGGGGGGCTACACCTTC
CASSQDGAGGYTF
>TRBJ1-6|TRBV28|TRBD1|-
TGTGCCAGCAGTTTAATTTCCCGGACAGGCTCGGTTACACCCCTCCACTTT
CASSLISRTGSVTPLHF
>TRBJ1-2|TRBV4-3|-|-
TGCGCCAGCAGCCAAGAAGGAAGGGATTACTATGGCTACACCTTC
CASSQEGRDYYGYTF
>TRBJ2-6|TRBV11-2|TRBD1|-
TGTGCCAGCAGCCCGGGACAGGGGATAGGGGCCAACGTCCTGACTTTC
CASSPGQGIGANVLTF
>TRBJ2-5|TRBV5-1|TRBD2|-
TGCGCCAGCAGCTTGGCATCTAGCGGCCAAGAGACCCAGTACTTC
CASSLASSGQETQYF
>TRBJ1-6|TRBV4-3|-|-
TGCGCCAGCAGCCACGTTACCGACAGGCTGGAATTTAATTCACCCCTCCACTTT
CASSHVTDRLEFNSPLHF
>TRBJ2-7|TRBV4-1|-|-
TGCGCCAGCAGCCAAGATGGGACCAGATCCTACGAGCAGTACTTC
CASSQDGTRSYEQYF
>TRBJ1-1|TRBV19|-|-
TGTGCCAGTAGTATAGAACTGAGGAACACTGAAGCTTTCTTT
CASSIELRNTEAFF